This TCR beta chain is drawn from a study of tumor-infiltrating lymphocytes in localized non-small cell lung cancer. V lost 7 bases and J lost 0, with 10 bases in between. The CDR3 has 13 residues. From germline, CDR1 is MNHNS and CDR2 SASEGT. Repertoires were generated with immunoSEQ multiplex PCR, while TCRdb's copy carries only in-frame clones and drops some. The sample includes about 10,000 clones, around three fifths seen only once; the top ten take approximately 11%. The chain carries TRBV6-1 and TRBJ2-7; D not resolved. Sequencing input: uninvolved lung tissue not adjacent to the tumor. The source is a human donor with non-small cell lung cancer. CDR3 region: CASMRELSYEQYF. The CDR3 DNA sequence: TGTGCCAGCATGAGAGAACTCTCCTACGAGCAGTACTTC.